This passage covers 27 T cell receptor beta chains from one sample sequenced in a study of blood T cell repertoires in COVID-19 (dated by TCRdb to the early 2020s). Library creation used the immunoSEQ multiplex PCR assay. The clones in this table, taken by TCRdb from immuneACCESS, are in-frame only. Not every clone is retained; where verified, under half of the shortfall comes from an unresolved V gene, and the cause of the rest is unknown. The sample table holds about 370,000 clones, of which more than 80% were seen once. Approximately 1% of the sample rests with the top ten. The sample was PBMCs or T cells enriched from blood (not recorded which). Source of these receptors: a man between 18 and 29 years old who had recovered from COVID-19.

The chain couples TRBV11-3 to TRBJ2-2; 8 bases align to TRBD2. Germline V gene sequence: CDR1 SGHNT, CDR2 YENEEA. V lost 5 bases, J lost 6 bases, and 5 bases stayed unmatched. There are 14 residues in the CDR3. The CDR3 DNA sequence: TGTGCCAGCAGCCATATAGCGGGACCCGGGGAGCTGTTTTTT. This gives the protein CASSHIAGPGELFF.

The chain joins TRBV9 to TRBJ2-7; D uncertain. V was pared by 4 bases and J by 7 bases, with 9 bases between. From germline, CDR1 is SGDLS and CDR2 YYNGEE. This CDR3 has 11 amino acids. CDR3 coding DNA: TGTGCCAGCAGCCTGACGGGTGAGCAGTACTTC. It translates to CASSLTGEQYF.

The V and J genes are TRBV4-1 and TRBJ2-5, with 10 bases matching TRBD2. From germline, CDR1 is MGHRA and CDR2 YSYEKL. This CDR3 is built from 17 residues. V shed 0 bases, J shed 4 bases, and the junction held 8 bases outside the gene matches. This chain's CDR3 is CASSQEAQREGRETQYF. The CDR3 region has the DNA TGCGCCAGCAGCCAAGAGGCACAGCGGGAGGGCCGAGAGACCCAGTACTTC.

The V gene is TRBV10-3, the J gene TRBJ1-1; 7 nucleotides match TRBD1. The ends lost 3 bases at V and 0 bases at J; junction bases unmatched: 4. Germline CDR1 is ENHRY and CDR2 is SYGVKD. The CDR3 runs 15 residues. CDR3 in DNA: TGTGCCATCAGTGATTACGGGACAGTGAACACTGAAGCTTTCTTT. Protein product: CAISDYGTVNTEAFF.

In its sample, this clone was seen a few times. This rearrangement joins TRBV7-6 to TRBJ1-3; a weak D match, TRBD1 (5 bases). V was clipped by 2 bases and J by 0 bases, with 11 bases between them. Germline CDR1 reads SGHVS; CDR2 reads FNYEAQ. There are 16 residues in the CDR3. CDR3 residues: CASSLRQGLSGNTIYF. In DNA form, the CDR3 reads TGTGCCAGCAGCTTACGGCAGGGCCTCTCTGGAAACACCATATATTTT.

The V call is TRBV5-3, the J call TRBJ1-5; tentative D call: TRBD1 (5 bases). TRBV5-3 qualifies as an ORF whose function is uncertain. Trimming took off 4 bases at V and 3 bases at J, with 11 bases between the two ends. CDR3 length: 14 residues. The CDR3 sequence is CARSLGQLNQPQHF. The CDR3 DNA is TGTGCCAGAAGCCTCGGACAACTCAATCAGCCCCAGCATTTT.

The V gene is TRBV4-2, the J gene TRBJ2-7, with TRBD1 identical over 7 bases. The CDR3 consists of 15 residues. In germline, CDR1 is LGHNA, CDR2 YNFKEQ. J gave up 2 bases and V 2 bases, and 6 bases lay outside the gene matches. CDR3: CASSQYQGVAYEQYF. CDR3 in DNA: TGTGCCAGCAGCCAATATCAGGGGGTTGCCTACGAGCAGTACTTC.

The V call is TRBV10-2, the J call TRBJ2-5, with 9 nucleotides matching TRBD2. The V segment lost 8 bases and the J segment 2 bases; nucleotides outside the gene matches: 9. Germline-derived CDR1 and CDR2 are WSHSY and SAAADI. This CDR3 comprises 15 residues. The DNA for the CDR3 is TGCGCCAGCGACCCCAGCGGGAGGCGGCAAGAGACCCAGTACTTC. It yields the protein CASDPSGRRQETQYF.

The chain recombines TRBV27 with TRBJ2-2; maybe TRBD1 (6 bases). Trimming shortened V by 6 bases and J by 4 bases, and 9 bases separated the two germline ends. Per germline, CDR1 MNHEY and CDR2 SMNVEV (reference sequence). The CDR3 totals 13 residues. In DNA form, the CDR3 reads TGTGCCAGCAGGGCAGGGGTCACCGGGGAGCTGTTTTTT. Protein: CASRAGVTGELFF.

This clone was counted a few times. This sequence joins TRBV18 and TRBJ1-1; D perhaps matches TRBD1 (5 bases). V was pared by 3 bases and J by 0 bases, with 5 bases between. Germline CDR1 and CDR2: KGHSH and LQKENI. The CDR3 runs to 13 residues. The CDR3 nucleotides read TGTGCCAGCTCACCCAGGGTGAACACTGAAGCTTTCTTT. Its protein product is CASSPRVNTEAFF.

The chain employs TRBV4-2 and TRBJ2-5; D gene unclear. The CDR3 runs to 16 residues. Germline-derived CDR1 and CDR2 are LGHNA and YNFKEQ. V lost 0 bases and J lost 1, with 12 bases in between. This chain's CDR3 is CASSQDPSAGQETQYF. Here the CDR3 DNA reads TGTGCCAGCAGCCAAGACCCCTCAGCAGGCCAAGAGACCCAGTACTTC.

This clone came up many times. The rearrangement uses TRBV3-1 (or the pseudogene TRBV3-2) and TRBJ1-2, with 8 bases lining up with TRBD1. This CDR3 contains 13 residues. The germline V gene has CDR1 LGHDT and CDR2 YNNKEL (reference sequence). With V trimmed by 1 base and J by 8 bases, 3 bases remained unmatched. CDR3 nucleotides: TGTGCCAGCAGCCAAGGACAGGGGTGGGGCTACACCTTC. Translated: CASSQGQGWGYTF.

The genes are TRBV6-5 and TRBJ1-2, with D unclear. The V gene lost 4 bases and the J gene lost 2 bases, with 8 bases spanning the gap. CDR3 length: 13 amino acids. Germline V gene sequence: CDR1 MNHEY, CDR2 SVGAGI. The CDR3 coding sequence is TGTGCCAGCAGTTTCAGCGGCAACTATGGCTACACCTTC. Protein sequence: CASSFSGNYGYTF.

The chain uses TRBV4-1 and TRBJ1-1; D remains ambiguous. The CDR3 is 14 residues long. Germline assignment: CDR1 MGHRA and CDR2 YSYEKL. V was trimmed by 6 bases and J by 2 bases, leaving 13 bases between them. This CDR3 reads CASSYLPQNTEAFF. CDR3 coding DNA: TGCGCCAGCAGTTACTTGCCCCAAAACACTGAAGCTTTCTTT.

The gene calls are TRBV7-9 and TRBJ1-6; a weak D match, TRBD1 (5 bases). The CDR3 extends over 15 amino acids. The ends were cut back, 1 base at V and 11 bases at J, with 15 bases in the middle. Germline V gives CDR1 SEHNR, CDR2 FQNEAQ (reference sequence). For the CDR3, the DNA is TGTGCCAGCAGCTTAGGGGGAGGGGCCATGGCACCCCTCCACTTT. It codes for CASSLGGGAMAPLHF.

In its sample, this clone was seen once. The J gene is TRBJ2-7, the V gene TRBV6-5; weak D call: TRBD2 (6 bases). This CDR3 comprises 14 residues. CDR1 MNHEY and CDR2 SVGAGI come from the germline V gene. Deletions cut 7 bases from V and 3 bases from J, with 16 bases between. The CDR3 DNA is TGTGCCAGCAAAGGCGGAGGGTCGAACTACGAGCAGTACTTC. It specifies CASKGGGSNYEQYF.

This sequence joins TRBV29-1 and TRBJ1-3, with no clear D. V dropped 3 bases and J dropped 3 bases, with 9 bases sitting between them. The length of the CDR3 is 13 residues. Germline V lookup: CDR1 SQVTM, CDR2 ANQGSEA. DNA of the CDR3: TGCAGCGTTGAGTCGCCCTATGGAAACACCATATATTTT. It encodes CSVESPYGNTIYF. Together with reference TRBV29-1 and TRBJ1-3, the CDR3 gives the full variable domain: SAVISQKPSRDICQRGTSLTIQCQVDSQVTMMFWYRQQPGQSLTLIATANQGSEATYESGFVIDKFPISRPNLTFSTLTVSNMSPEDSSIYLCSVESPYGNTIYFGEGSWLTVV.

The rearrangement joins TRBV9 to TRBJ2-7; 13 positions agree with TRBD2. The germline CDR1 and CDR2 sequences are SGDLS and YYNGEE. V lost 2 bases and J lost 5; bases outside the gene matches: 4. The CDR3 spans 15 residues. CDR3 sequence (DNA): TGTGCCAGCAGCGTTGGGACTAGCGGGACGCACGAGCAGTACTTC. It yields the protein CASSVGTSGTHEQYF. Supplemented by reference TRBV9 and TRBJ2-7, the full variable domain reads DSGVTQTPKHLITATGQRVTLRCSPRSGDLSVYWYQQSLDQGLQFLIQYYNGEERAKGNILERFSAQQFPDLHSELNLSSLELGDSALYFCASSVGTSGTHEQYFGPGTRLTVT.

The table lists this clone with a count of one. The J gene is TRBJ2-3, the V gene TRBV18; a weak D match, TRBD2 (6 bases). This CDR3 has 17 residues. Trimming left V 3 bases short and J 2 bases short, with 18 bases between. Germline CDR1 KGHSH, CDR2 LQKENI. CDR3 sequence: CASSPDLARASTDTQYF. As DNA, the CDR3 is TGTGCCAGCTCACCCGACCTAGCGAGAGCCTCCACAGATACGCAGTATTTT. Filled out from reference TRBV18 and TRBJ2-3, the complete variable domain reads NAGVMQNPRHLVRRRGQEARLRCSPMKGHSHVYWYRQLPEEGLKFMVYLQKENIIDESGMPKERFSAEFPKEGPSILRIQQVVRGDSAAYFCASSPDLARASTDTQYFGPGTRLTVL.

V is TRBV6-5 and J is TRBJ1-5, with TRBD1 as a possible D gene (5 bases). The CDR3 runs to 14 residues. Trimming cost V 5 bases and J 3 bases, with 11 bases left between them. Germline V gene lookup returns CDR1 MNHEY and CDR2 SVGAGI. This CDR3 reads CASSRRGFNQPQHF. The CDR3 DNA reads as TGTGCCAGCAGTCGCCGGGGGTTCAATCAGCCCCAGCATTTT.

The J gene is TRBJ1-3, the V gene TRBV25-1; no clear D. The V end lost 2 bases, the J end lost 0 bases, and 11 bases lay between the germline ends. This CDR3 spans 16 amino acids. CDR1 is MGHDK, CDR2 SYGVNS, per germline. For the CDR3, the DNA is TGTGCCAGCAGTGAACCAGGCACACTCTCTGGAAACACCATATATTTT. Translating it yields CASSEPGTLSGNTIYF.

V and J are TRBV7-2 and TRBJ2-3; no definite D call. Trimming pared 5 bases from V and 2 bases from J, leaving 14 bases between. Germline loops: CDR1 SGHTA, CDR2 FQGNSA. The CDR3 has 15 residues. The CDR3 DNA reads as TGTGCCAGCAGCCCATGGTGGCGGAACACAGATACGCAGTATTTT. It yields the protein CASSPWWRNTDTQYF.

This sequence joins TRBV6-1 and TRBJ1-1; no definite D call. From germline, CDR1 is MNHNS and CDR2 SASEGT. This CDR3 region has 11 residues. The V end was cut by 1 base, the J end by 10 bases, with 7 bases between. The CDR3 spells CASSEVGRAFF. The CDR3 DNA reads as TGTGCCAGCAGTGAAGTAGGGAGAGCTTTCTTT.

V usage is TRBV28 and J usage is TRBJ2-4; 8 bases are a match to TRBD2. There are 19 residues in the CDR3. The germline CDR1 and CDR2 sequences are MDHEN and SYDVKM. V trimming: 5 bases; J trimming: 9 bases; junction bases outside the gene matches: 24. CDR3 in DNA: TGTGCCAGCAGTACCCTATCTACGGTAGCGGGGCCTCCCCTTGCCATTCAGTACTTC. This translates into CASSTLSTVAGPPLAIQYF.

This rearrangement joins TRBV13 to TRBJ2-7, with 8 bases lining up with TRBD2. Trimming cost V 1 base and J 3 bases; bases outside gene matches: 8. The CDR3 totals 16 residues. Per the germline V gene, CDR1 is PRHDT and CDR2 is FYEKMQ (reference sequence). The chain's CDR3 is CASSLAGGPNFYEQYF. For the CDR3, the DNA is TGTGCCAGCAGCTTAGCGGGGGGGCCTAATTTCTACGAGCAGTACTTC.

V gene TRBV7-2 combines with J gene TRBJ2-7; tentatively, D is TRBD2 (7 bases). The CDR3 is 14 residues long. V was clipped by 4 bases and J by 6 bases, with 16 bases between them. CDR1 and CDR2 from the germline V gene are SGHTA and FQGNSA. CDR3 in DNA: TGTGCCAGCAGCTGGGGGGGGGCCGTCCTCGAGCAGTACTTC. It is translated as CASSWGGAVLEQYF.

The CDR3 sequence is CASNSGRGGYNEQFF. CDR3 in DNA: TGTGCCAGCAATAGCGGGAGAGGGGGCTACAATGAGCAGTTCTTC. The chain uses TRBV28 and TRBJ2-1; 9 bases fit TRBD2. The germline V gene encodes CDR1 MDHEN and CDR2 SYDVKM. The CDR3 consists of 15 residues. Unmatched junction bases numbered 7, after V lost 7 bases and J lost 3 bases.